This record covers a single TCR beta chain. Clones were read by immunoSEQ multiplex PCR, and TCRdb kept only the in-frame ones, dropping some. This table holds about 150,000 clones, around 84% found once. This sample stems from a study of blood T cell repertoires in COVID-19. Study context: T cells, B-cell-depleted T cells, or PBMCs supplied cDNA or gDNA.

Sequencing used peripheral blood. This TCR was sampled from a human donor with acute or convalescent COVID-19. The donor label of this sample is uncertain.

CDR3 protein: CASSQEGSGSPNYGYTF. The CDR3 DNA reads TGTGCCAGCAGCCAAGAAGGTTCAGGGTCTCCCAACTATGGCTACACCTTC. This chain links TRBV3-1 (or the pseudogene TRBV3-2) with TRBJ1-2; D may be TRBD1 (5 bases). Germline CDR1 LGHDT, CDR2 YNNKEL (reference sequence). V was cut by 0 bases and J by 2 bases, with 16 bases left in between. CDR3 length: 17 residues.